This TCR beta chain was sequenced during a study of T cells in Graves' hyperthyroidism and ophthalmopathy. Study-level findings and limits: Ophthalmopathy was distinguished from stable hyperthyroidism by 13 V-J signatures.

Comments on this clonotype: No antigen is known for it.

RNA transcripts gave rise to amplified TCR beta CDR3 regions. The TCR CDR3 was amplified in a first-round RT-PCR using the HTBI primer set. TCRdb called the multiplex PCR reads again in MiXCR, with one record for every CDR3 protein. There are hundreds of thousands of distinct CDR3 sequences in the sample; 12% to 15% occur only once, and roughly 10% lies in the top ten. The CDR3 is 17 amino acids. The germline gives CDR1 SGHRS, CDR2 YFSETQ. V gave up 0 bases and J gave up 5 bases; unmatched junction bases: 4. V and J are TRBV5-1 and TRBJ2-2; 13 nucleotides agree with TRBD2. This clonotype was obtained from a woman aged 18-35 years with Graves' hyperthyroidism. Material: blood. CDR3 amino acids: CASSLVPGLAGTGELFF. The CDR3 nucleotides are TGCGCCAGCAGCTTGGTACCGGGACTAGCGGGGACCGGGGAGCTGTTTTTT.